The 21 T cell receptor beta chains below all came from one sample that was sequenced in a study of T-cell reconstitution after alpha-beta-depleted transplantation in children. Preparation of the TCRbeta library was carried out with unique molecular identifiers. TCRdb itself ran the PCR reads through MiXCR, one entry per CDR3 protein. The data contain about 420,000 distinct CDR3 sequences, around 15% of them singletons. Sequencing was performed on PBMCs, mostly from graft donor cells, taken 360 days after TCRalphabeta/CD19-depleted stem cell transplant. All receptors come from a boy less than two years old who had a stem cell transplant for Wiskott-Aldrich syndrome, so the T cells may come from the graft donor.

In its sample, this clonotype was seen many times. This chain joins TRBV5-1 and TRBJ2-5; TRBD2 aligns across 8 bases. Germline loops: CDR1 SGHRS, CDR2 YFSETQ. This CDR3 has 13 amino acids. V lost 5 bases and J lost 2; bases outside the gene matches: 2. Written as DNA, the CDR3 is TGCGCCAGCAGGTCGGGAGGGCAAGAGACCCAGTACTTC. Its translation is CASRSGGQETQYF.

A few counts support this clonotype. This chain links TRBV7-9 with TRBJ1-4; 7 nucleotides align to TRBD1. There are 13 residues in the CDR3. Germline V lookup: CDR1 SEHNR, CDR2 FQNEAQ (reference sequence). V was clipped by 5 bases and J by 4 bases; unmatched bases: 1. In DNA form, the CDR3 reads TGTGCCAGCAGCGGGACAGTTAATGAAAAACTGTTTTTT. It yields the protein CASSGTVNEKLFF.

V and J are TRBV18 and TRBJ1-6; no clear D. This CDR3 is built from 14 residues. V lost 2 bases, J lost 7 bases, and 9 bases lay in between. Germline lookup yields CDR1 KGHSH and CDR2 LQKENI. As DNA, the CDR3 is TGTGCCAGCTCACCAGCACTGATGAATTCACCCCTCCACTTT. This translates into CASSPALMNSPLHF.

The V call is TRBV21-1, the J call TRBJ2-5; no DNA check was done on the table's D call, TRBD1. TRBV21-1 is designated a pseudogene. The CDR3 spans 16 residues. The CDR3 here is CASSKVKGQPQETQYF. The CDR3 DNA follows: TGTGCCAGCAGCAAAGTTAAGGGACAGCCCCAAGAGACCCAGTACTTC.

This clonotype was counted a few times. This rearrangement joins TRBV2 to TRBJ1-1, with D possibly TRBD1 on 5 matching bases. The ends were cut back, 5 bases at V and 0 bases at J, with 13 bases in the middle. Germline CDR1 and CDR2: SNHLY and FYNNEI. This CDR3 comprises 15 residues. This CDR3 is CASSRIGVLNTEAFF. The CDR3 nucleotides read TGTGCCAGCAGTCGTATAGGGGTTTTGAACACTGAAGCTTTCTTT. Based on the CDR3 plus reference TRBV2 and TRBJ1-1, the full variable domain is EPEVTQTPSHQVTQMGQEVILRCVPISNHLYFYWYRQILGQKVEFLVSFYNNEISEKSEIFDDQFSVERPDGSNFTLKIRSTKLEDSAMYFCASSRIGVLNTEAFFGQGTRLTVV.

This clonotype was detected only a few times. The chain combines TRBV4-3 with TRBJ1-2; D remains unclear. CDR1 LGHNA and CDR2 YSLEER come from the germline V gene. The CDR3 extends over 14 amino acids. Trimming left V 0 bases short and J 2 bases short, with 7 bases between. DNA of the CDR3: TGCGCCAGCAGCCAAGATCCGGAGAACTATGGCTACACCTTC. Protein: CASSQDPENYGYTF.

This rearrangement joins TRBV7-2 to TRBJ2-3, with 10 bases aligning to TRBD2. The junction had 7 bases not matched to a gene; V was cut back by 2 bases and J by 5 bases. The CDR3 has 16 residues. In germline, CDR1 is SGHTA, CDR2 FQGNSA. The DNA of the CDR3 is TGTGCCAGCAGCTTAACCCTCCTAGCGGGAGTAGATACGCAGTATTTT. Amino acid sequence: CASSLTLLAGVDTQYF.

A few counts support this clonotype. The chain is built from TRBV29-1 and TRBJ2-7, with 10 bases identical to TRBD1. There are 14 residues in the CDR3. V was pared by 4 bases and J by 4 bases, with 7 bases of the junction left unmatched. Germline values: CDR1 SQVTM, CDR2 ANQGSEA. The CDR3 DNA is TGCAGCGTTGGCCGGACAGGGGGGGGATACGAGCAGTACTTC. This codes for CSVGRTGGGYEQYF.

The rearrangement uses TRBV7-8 and TRBJ2-1; 8 bases map to TRBD2. The CDR3 has 16 amino acids. Germline V gene sequence: CDR1 SGHVS, CDR2 FQNEAQ. Germline trimming cut 4 bases from V and 0 bases from J; bases unmatched to any gene: 5. CDR3 sequence reads: CASSWSGSASYNEQFF. As DNA, the CDR3 is TGTGCCAGCAGCTGGAGCGGGAGCGCCTCCTACAATGAGCAGTTCTTC.

This clonotype has a handful of counts. The gene calls are TRBV7-2 and TRBJ2-3, with 13 positions matching TRBD2. The CDR3 covers 16 residues. Germline assignment: CDR1 SGHTA and CDR2 FQGNSA. With 3 bases clipped from V and 6 bases from J, the junction kept 6 bases outside the gene matches. The chain's CDR3 is CASSFGTSGAHDTQYF. CDR3 DNA sequence: TGTGCCAGCAGCTTCGGGACTAGCGGGGCCCACGATACGCAGTATTTT.

The chain combines TRBV28 with TRBJ2-4; 9 bases agree with TRBD2. Unmatched junction bases numbered 19, after V lost 7 bases and J lost 3 bases. The germline V gene encodes CDR1 MDHEN and CDR2 SYDVKM. The CDR3 runs to 19 residues. In nucleotides, the CDR3 is TGTGCCAGCAATTCCTTTCTAGCGGGATTACCCACCGGCAAAAACATTCAGTACTTC. This gives the protein CASNSFLAGLPTGKNIQYF. Supplemented by reference TRBV28 and TRBJ2-4, the full variable domain reads DVKVTQSSRYLVKRTGEKVFLECVQDMDHENMFWYRQDPGLGLRLIYFSYDVKMKEKGDIPEGYSVSREKKERFSLILESASTNQTSMYLCASNSFLAGLPTGKNIQYFGAGTRLSVL.

This clonotype was detected a few times. This CDR3 is CASSFLKTQAGRYEQYF. The CDR3, as DNA: TGCGCCAGCAGCTTCCTGAAAACCCAGGCCGGTCGGTACGAGCAGTACTTC. This rearrangement joins TRBV5-1 to TRBJ2-7, with D unresolved. CDR3 length: 17 amino acids. CDR1 and CDR2 (germline): SGHRS, YFSETQ. The ends were cut back, 2 bases at V and 4 bases at J, with 22 bases in the middle.

The chain couples TRBV6-1 to TRBJ1-2; 8 bases match TRBD1. Germline V gives CDR1 MNHNS, CDR2 SASEGT. V was pared by 6 bases and J by 4 bases, with 19 bases of the junction left unmatched. This CDR3 has 18 residues. CDR3 nucleotide sequence: TGTGCCAGCAGAAAAACCTCCGTCCGGGACAGGTCCTTCTATGGCTACACCTTC. Translation: CASRKTSVRDRSFYGYTF.

In this sample, this clonotype turned up a few times. The CDR3 protein is CASSLMTGLYSYNEQFF. In nucleotides, the CDR3 is TGTGCCAGCAGCTTAATGACGGGGCTATACTCCTACAATGAGCAGTTCTTC. The V call is TRBV11-3, the J call TRBJ2-1, with D perhaps given as TRBD1 or TRBD2 (5 bases each). Trimming shortened V by 2 bases and J by 0 bases, and 14 bases separated the two germline ends. The CDR3 is 17 amino acids. Germline lookup yields CDR1 SGHNT and CDR2 YENEEA.

CDR3 coding DNA: TGTGCCAGCAGCTTAGCAGGCGGGGGAAGGGACACAGATACGCAGTATTTT. Its translation: CASSLAGGGRDTDTQYF. The chain carries TRBV7-2 and TRBJ2-3; TRBD2 agrees at 7 bases. Looked up from germline, CDR1 is SGHTA and CDR2 is FQGNSA. The CDR3 covers 17 residues. J gave up 2 bases and V 0 bases, and 8 bases lay outside the gene matches.

The chain recombines TRBV20-1 with TRBJ2-1, with D unclear. Trimming took off 2 bases at V and 2 bases at J, with 1 base between the two ends. The germline gives CDR1 DFQATT, CDR2 SNEGSKA (reference sequence). This CDR3 is built from 11 residues. CDR3 DNA: TGCAGTGCTAGAACCTACAATGAGCAGTTCTTC. Protein sequence: CSARTYNEQFF.

The V and J genes are TRBV7-9 and TRBJ1-1, with no clear D. The germline CDR1 and CDR2 sequences are SEHNR and FQNEAQ (reference sequence). V was cut by 1 base and J by 6 bases, with 9 bases left in between. The CDR3 consists of 13 residues. CDR3 protein: CASSLVRAAEAFF. The DNA of the CDR3 is TGTGCCAGCAGCTTAGTGCGGGCCGCTGAAGCTTTCTTT.

This clonotype was observed a few times. The V and J genes are TRBV10-2 and TRBJ1-1, with D perhaps TRBD1 (6 bases). CDR3 length equals 15 residues. Germline lookup yields CDR1 WSHSY and CDR2 SAAADI. Trimming removed 3 bases at V and 1 base at J, with 12 bases between. The CDR3 spells CASSDRGRRNTEAFF. The CDR3 DNA follows: TGCGCCAGCAGTGATAGGGGGAGGAGGAACACTGAAGCTTTCTTT.

The chain links TRBV5-1 to TRBJ2-7, with TRBD1 matching 7 bases. CDR1 is SGHRS, CDR2 YFSETQ, per germline. V lost 3 bases to trimming and J lost 0 bases; unmatched junction nucleotides: 6. The CDR3 contains 15 residues. The CDR3 loop reads CASSSQGVFSYEQYF. The DNA for the CDR3 is TGCGCCAGCAGCTCCCAGGGGGTATTCTCCTACGAGCAGTACTTC. Combining the CDR3 with reference TRBV5-1 and TRBJ2-7 gives the whole variable domain KAGVTQTPRYLIKTRGQQVTLSCSPISGHRSVSWYQQTPGQGLQFLFEYFSETQRNKGNFPGRFSGRQFSNSRSEMNVSTLELGDSALYLCASSSQGVFSYEQYFGPGTRLTVT.

A word on this clonotype: At one of its ends the junction is not consistent with the germline gene, which may arise from a read error. The chain combines TRBV5-1 with TRBJ2-5; no clear D gene. Germline lookup yields CDR1 SGHRS and CDR2 YFSETQ. The CDR3 has 14 amino acids. CDR3: CASSLAAGQGTQYF. Here the CDR3 DNA reads TGCGCCAGCAGCTTGGCGGCAGGTCAAGGGACCCAGTACTTC.

This sequence joins TRBV6-5 and TRBJ1-1; 10 bases fit TRBD1. The trim removed 2 bases at V and 8 bases at J, leaving 2 bases unmatched. The germline V gene encodes CDR1 MNHEY and CDR2 SVGAGI. This CDR3 contains 13 residues. The CDR3: CASSYGTGVEAFF. CDR3 sequence (DNA): TGTGCCAGCAGTTACGGGACAGGGGTCGAAGCTTTCTTT.